One and the same sample provided the 10 T cell receptor beta chains below, sequenced in a study of T cells after yellow fever vaccination. Each CDR3 protein gets one entry after TCRdb re-called the 5' RACE reads with MiXCR. This table holds 95,000 to 100,000 distinct CDR3 sequences, roughly 5.8% found once. This specimen was CD8+ T cells sorted from PBMCs, taken 10 days after the yellow fever booster vaccination. These receptors were collected from a man aged 18 to 30 who received the YFV17D yellow fever vaccine.

This clonotype was seen at least ten times. The chain has TRBV7-3 and TRBJ1-2; D ambiguous. The V gene's germline CDR1 is SGHTA and CDR2 FQGTGA. V was cut by 2 bases and J by 4 bases, with 8 bases left in between. The CDR3 runs 13 residues. The CDR3 loop reads CASSLEGGYGYTF. CDR3 coding DNA: TGTGCCAGCAGCTTAGAGGGTGGCTATGGCTACACCTTC.

The rearrangement joins TRBV4-3 to TRBJ2-7; tentatively, D is TRBD1 or TRBD2 (5 bases each). V lost 0 bases to trimming and J lost 3 bases, with 15 bases between them. Looked up from germline, CDR1 is LGHNA and CDR2 is YSLEER. The CDR3 spans 16 residues. CDR3 protein: CASSQDPGTGFYEQYF. The CDR3 nucleotides are TGCGCCAGCAGCCAAGATCCCGGGACGGGCTTCTACGAGCAGTACTTC.

The chain carries TRBV28 and TRBJ1-5; no definite D call. Germline V gene sequence: CDR1 MDHEN, CDR2 SYDVKM. This CDR3 contains 15 residues. V lost 2 bases to trimming and J lost 2 bases, with 10 bases between them. The CDR3 spells CASSLVGSRNQPQHF. CDR3 in DNA: TGTGCCAGCAGTTTAGTCGGCAGCCGCAATCAGCCCCAGCATTTT.

This clonotype was counted only a few times. The J gene is TRBJ2-7, the V gene TRBV7-9, with 8 bases lining up with TRBD1. Germline loops: CDR1 SEHNR, CDR2 FQNEAQ (reference sequence). This CDR3 contains 13 residues. J gave up 2 bases and V 5 bases, and 2 bases lay outside the gene matches. CDR3 in DNA: TGTGCCAGCAGCACGGACAGGGCCTACGAGCAGTACTTC. The encoded protein is CASSTDRAYEQYF.

The genes are TRBV11-2 and TRBJ1-6; D call uncertain. The CDR3 is 12 residues long. Between the trimmed V and J ends, which lost 1 base and 10 bases, there was a span of 5 bases. Germline V CDR1 and CDR2: SGHAT, FQNNGV. This CDR3 reads CASSLGKSPLHF. The DNA of the CDR3 is TGTGCCAGCAGCTTAGGAAAATCACCCCTCCACTTT.

This clonotype was detected only a few times. The rearrangement uses TRBV6-6 and TRBJ2-1; D remains unclear. The CDR3 consists of 16 residues. Germline CDR1 and CDR2: MNHNY and SVGAGI (reference sequence). With 0 bases removed from V and 3 bases from J, the gap between germline ends came to 12 bases. CDR3 in amino acids: CASSYSRPFSYNEQFF. CDR3 nucleotides: TGTGCCAGCAGTTACTCGAGGCCGTTTAGCTACAATGAGCAGTTCTTC.

Only a few counts were recorded for this clonotype. V is TRBV5-1 and J is TRBJ2-1; 10 bases map to TRBD2. The CDR3 has 18 amino acids. J was trimmed by 3 bases and V by 3 bases; bases with no gene match: 12. The germline V gene has CDR1 SGHRS and CDR2 YFSETQ. As DNA, the CDR3 is TGCGCCAGCAGCTGGGAACCAGGACTAGCGGAGCTCTACAATGAGCAGTTCTTC. This gives the protein CASSWEPGLAELYNEQFF. Looking up the rest from reference TRBV5-1 and TRBJ2-1 gives the full variable domain: KAGVTQTPRYLIKTRGQQVTLSCSPISGHRSVSWYQQTPGQGLQFLFEYFSETQRNKGNFPGRFSGRQFSNSRSEMNVSTLELGDSALYLCASSWEPGLAELYNEQFFGPGTRLTVL.

This clonotype was counted a few times. The rearrangement links TRBV7-9 to TRBJ2-7, with D hard to call. This CDR3 spans 13 amino acids. Germline CDR1 reads SEHNR; CDR2 reads FQNEAQ (reference sequence). The ends were cut back, 3 bases at V and 6 bases at J, with 12 bases in the middle. CDR3 protein: CASSLGPPAEQYV. Written as DNA, the CDR3 is TGTGCCAGCAGCTTGGGCCCCCCTGCCGAGCAGTACGTC.

The V and J genes are TRBV7-8 and TRBJ2-1; no clear D. V was trimmed by 0 bases and J by 9 bases, leaving 12 bases between them. CDR1 and CDR2 from the germline V gene are SGHVS and FQNEAQ. This CDR3 has 14 amino acids. The CDR3 nucleotides read TGTGCCAGCAGCTTAGCGGGATCCCCAATTGAGCAGTTCTTC. This translates into CASSLAGSPIEQFF. The full variable domain, its missing parts supplied by reference TRBV7-8 and TRBJ2-1, is GAGVSQSPRYKVAKRGQDVALRCDPISGHVSLFWYQQALGQGPEFLTYFQNEAQLDKSGLPSDRFFAERPEGSVSTLKIQRTQQEDSAVYLCASSLAGSPIEQFFGPGTRLTVL.

This clonotype has ten or more counts. The V gene is TRBV20-1, the J gene TRBJ2-2, with D possibly called TRBD1 or TRBD2 (6 bases each). CDR1 DFQATT and CDR2 SNEGSKA come from the germline V gene (reference sequence). This CDR3 region has 15 residues. Trimming removed 1 base from V and 2 bases from J, with 11 bases in between. This chain's CDR3 is CSARGGATNTGELFF. CDR3 DNA: TGCAGTGCTAGAGGGGGGGCCACCAACACCGGGGAGCTGTTTTTT.